This is a list of T cell receptor beta chains from one sample in a study of post-analysis software for immune sequencing data. TCRdb re-derived calls from the PCR reads in MiXCR, one entry per CDR3 protein. The sample records 650,000 to 850,000 distinct CDR3 sequences, about 50% being singletons. Sequenced: blood. Source of these receptors: a girl between 10 and 17 years old with multiple sclerosis. CDR3s include the opening cysteine and the closing phenylalanine or tryptophan. Each record gives: CDR3 protein, CDR3 DNA, V gene, J gene, D gene, clone size. The D gene is left open where the match is weak. The size entry is marked missing in some rows and otherwise reads once, few, many or a size class.

cdr3_aa: CASKPRADNSNQPQHF
cdr3_nt: TGCGCCAGCAAACCTCGGGCAGATAATAGCAATCAGCCCCAGCATTTT
v_call: TRBV5-1
j_call: TRBJ1-5
d_call: -
clone_size: -

cdr3_aa: CASSSSAGVNEKLFF
cdr3_nt: TGCGCCAGCAGCTCGTCGGCTGGAGTTAATGAAAAACTGTTTTTT
v_call: TRBV5-1
j_call: TRBJ1-4
d_call: -
clone_size: -

cdr3_aa: CASSQIGFEGGSCEQYF
cdr3_nt: TGTGCCAGCAGCCAGATCGGTTTTGAAGGGGGCTCCTGCGAGCAGTACTTC
v_call: TRBV7-8
j_call: TRBJ2-7
d_call: TRBD1
clone_size: -

cdr3_aa: CASSTWRGDGSNQPQHF
cdr3_nt: TGTGCCAGCAGCACCTGGAGAGGCGATGGAAGCAATCAGCCCCAGCATTTT
v_call: TRBV6-6
j_call: TRBJ1-5
d_call: -
clone_size: -

cdr3_aa: CSARDISQETQYF
cdr3_nt: TGCAGTGCTCGGGACATCTCGCAAGAGACCCAGTACTTC
v_call: TRBV20-1
j_call: TRBJ2-5
d_call: -
clone_size: few

cdr3_aa: CAASDGDRKETQYF
cdr3_nt: TGTGCCGCCAGTGATGGGGACAGAAAAGAGACCCAGTACTTC
v_call: TRBV24-1
j_call: TRBJ2-5
d_call: TRBD1
clone_size: few

cdr3_aa: CATSRPSPGANQPQHF
cdr3_nt: TGTGCCACCAGCAGACCTTCCCCGGGCGCCAATCAGCCCCAGCATTTT
v_call: TRBV15
j_call: TRBJ1-5
d_call: -
clone_size: -

cdr3_aa: CASSRRGEADTQYF
cdr3_nt: TGTGCCAGCAGCCGGAGGGGAGAGGCAGATACGCAGTATTTT
v_call: TRBV3-1
j_call: TRBJ2-3
d_call: -
clone_size: -

cdr3_aa: CASSFPGLRSYNEQFF
cdr3_nt: TGCGCCAGCAGCTTCCCGGGACTCCGCTCCTACAATGAGCAGTTCTTC
v_call: TRBV5-1
j_call: TRBJ2-1
d_call: -
clone_size: -

cdr3_aa: CASSKNTDTQYF
cdr3_nt: TGTGCCAGCAGTAAGAACACAGATACGCAGTATTTT
v_call: TRBV6-5
j_call: TRBJ2-3
d_call: -
clone_size: few

cdr3_aa: CASGPQHADSSREQYF
cdr3_nt: TGCGCCAGCGGCCCACAACACGCGGACAGCTCGAGGGAGCAGTACTTC
v_call: TRBV5-1
j_call: TRBJ2-7
d_call: -
clone_size: -

cdr3_aa: CSVAEGANSPLHF
cdr3_nt: TGCAGCGTTGCCGAAGGAGCCAATTCACCCCTCCACTTT
v_call: TRBV29-1
j_call: TRBJ1-6
d_call: -
clone_size: -

cdr3_aa: CASSSLWTGNHNEQFF
cdr3_nt: TGTGCCAGCAGCTCTCTCTGGACAGGGAACCACAATGAGCAGTTCTTC
v_call: TRBV7-9
j_call: TRBJ2-1
d_call: TRBD1
clone_size: -

cdr3_aa: CASIHMPAGGLNEQFF
cdr3_nt: TGTGCCAGCATCCACATGCCCGCGGGGGGGCTAAATGAGCAGTTCTTC
v_call: TRBV6-2/TRBV6-3
j_call: TRBJ2-1
d_call: TRBD2
clone_size: -

cdr3_aa: CSARRGRAGEQYF
cdr3_nt: TGCAGTGCTAGGCGGGGGCGTGCAGGGGAGCAGTACTTC
v_call: TRBV20-1
j_call: TRBJ2-7
d_call: -
clone_size: few

cdr3_aa: CASNEYPTDTQYF
cdr3_nt: TGTGCCAGCAACGAGTACCCCACAGATACGCAGTATTTT
v_call: TRBV2
j_call: TRBJ2-3
d_call: -
clone_size: -

cdr3_aa: CASSDGTGGNQPQHF
cdr3_nt: TGTGCCAGCAGCGACGGGACAGGGGGCAATCAGCCCCAGCATTTT
v_call: TRBV7-2
j_call: TRBJ1-5
d_call: TRBD1
clone_size: -

cdr3_aa: CATSEGLGGHNEQFF
cdr3_nt: TGTGCCACCAGTGAGGGGCTAGGGGGGCACAATGAGCAGTTCTTC
v_call: TRBV24-1
j_call: TRBJ2-1
d_call: -
clone_size: many

cdr3_aa: CASSQAGVTGYEQYF
cdr3_nt: TGTGCCAGCAGCCAAGCGGGGGTAACCGGCTACGAGCAGTACTTC
v_call: TRBV14
j_call: TRBJ2-7
d_call: -
clone_size: few

cdr3_aa: CSASDLSDTQYF
cdr3_nt: TGCAGTGCTAGCGACCTCTCAGATACGCAGTATTTT
v_call: TRBV20-1
j_call: TRBJ2-3
d_call: -
clone_size: -

cdr3_aa: CASSEAGAGTQPQNF
cdr3_nt: TGTGCCAGCAGTGAAGCGGGCGCAGGGACTCAGCCCCAGAATTTT
v_call: TRBV2
j_call: TRBJ2-3
d_call: -
clone_size: -

cdr3_aa: CASSPLSGGAYEQYF
cdr3_nt: TGTGCCAGCTCACCCTTAAGCGGGGGAGCCTACGAGCAGTACTTC
v_call: TRBV18
j_call: TRBJ2-7
d_call: TRBD2
clone_size: -

cdr3_aa: CASSLELDTTDTQYF
cdr3_nt: TGTGCCAGCAGCTTGGAACTAGATACCACAGATACGCAGTATTTT
v_call: TRBV11-2
j_call: TRBJ2-3
d_call: -
clone_size: -

cdr3_aa: CASSLHTYEQYF
cdr3_nt: TGTGCCAGCAGCTTACATACCTACGAGCAGTACTTC
v_call: TRBV11-2
j_call: TRBJ2-7
d_call: -
clone_size: -

cdr3_aa: CVSRPADGAGEPIQYF
cdr3_nt: TGTGTCAGCAGGCCCGCGGACGGTGCGGGGGAACCCATTCAGTACTTC
v_call: TRBV2
j_call: TRBJ2-4
d_call: TRBD2
clone_size: -

cdr3_aa: CASSLRTGASYNEQFF
cdr3_nt: TGTGCCAGCAGCTTAAGGACGGGGGCAAGCTACAATGAGCAGTTCTTC
v_call: TRBV7-3
j_call: TRBJ2-1
d_call: -
clone_size: -

cdr3_aa: CASSLDRPGTGNTIYF
cdr3_nt: TGCGCCAGCAGCTTGGACCGCCCGGGGACTGGAAACACCATATATTTT
v_call: TRBV5-1
j_call: TRBJ1-3
d_call: -
clone_size: few

cdr3_aa: CASSLKGGDQETQYF
cdr3_nt: TGTGCCAGCAGCTTAAAGGGCGGGGACCAAGAGACCCAGTACTTC
v_call: TRBV7-3
j_call: TRBJ2-5
d_call: -
clone_size: -

cdr3_aa: CAISEIREKLFF
cdr3_nt: TGTGCCATCAGTGAGATTCGGGAAAAACTGTTTTTT
v_call: TRBV10-3
j_call: TRBJ1-4
d_call: -
clone_size: -

cdr3_aa: CASSLSVRQGARGETQYF
cdr3_nt: TGTGCCAGCAGCTTAAGCGTCCGGCAGGGGGCAAGGGGAGAGACCCAGTACTTC
v_call: TRBV11-2
j_call: TRBJ2-5
d_call: TRBD1
clone_size: few

cdr3_aa: CATSGDGTDTQYF
cdr3_nt: TGTGCCACCAGTGGGGACGGGACAGATACGCAGTATTTT
v_call: TRBV24-1
j_call: TRBJ2-3
d_call: -
clone_size: -

cdr3_aa: CSATGLAVYNEQFF
cdr3_nt: TGCAGTGCTACTGGACTAGCGGTATACAATGAGCAGTTCTTC
v_call: TRBV20-1
j_call: TRBJ2-1
d_call: TRBD2
clone_size: -

cdr3_aa: CASSPRGTGSLNEQYF
cdr3_nt: TGTGCCAGCAGCCCCCGAGGGACAGGGAGTTTGAATGAGCAGTACTTC
v_call: TRBV14
j_call: TRBJ2-7
d_call: TRBD1
clone_size: -

cdr3_aa: CASTRGLRNEQFF
cdr3_nt: TGTGCCAGCACCCGTGGTCTTCGCAATGAGCAGTTCTTC
v_call: TRBV12-3/TRBV12-4
j_call: TRBJ2-1
d_call: -
clone_size: -

cdr3_aa: CASNPGDGRPKNIQYF
cdr3_nt: TGTGCCAGCAATCCAGGGGACGGGAGACCCAAAAACATTCAGTACTTC
v_call: TRBV2
j_call: TRBJ2-4
d_call: -
clone_size: few

cdr3_aa: CASSHLLRDFEQYF
cdr3_nt: TGTGCCAGCAGTCACTTGCTCCGGGACTTCGAGCAGTACTTC
v_call: TRBV6-6
j_call: TRBJ2-7
d_call: -
clone_size: -

cdr3_aa: CASSQVQAGGPPQYF
cdr3_nt: TGTGCCAGCAGCCAAGTACAGGCGGGAGGCCCCCCGCAGTATTTT
v_call: TRBV14
j_call: TRBJ2-3
d_call: TRBD2
clone_size: -

cdr3_aa: CASSAGYQETQYF
cdr3_nt: TGTGCCAGCTCGGCGGGCTACCAAGAGACCCAGTACTTC
v_call: TRBV2
j_call: TRBJ2-5
d_call: -
clone_size: once

cdr3_aa: CASSLRGQAHEKLFF
cdr3_nt: TGTGCCAGCAGTTTACGGGGACAGGCCCATGAAAAACTGTTTTTT
v_call: TRBV28
j_call: TRBJ1-4
d_call: TRBD1
clone_size: -

cdr3_aa: CGVGRLAGVGNEQFF
cdr3_nt: TGCGGCGTTGGGAGACTAGCGGGAGTGGGCAATGAGCAGTTCTTC
v_call: TRBV29-1
j_call: TRBJ2-1
d_call: TRBD2
clone_size: -

cdr3_aa: CSAPRAGPYNEQFF
cdr3_nt: TGCAGTGCCCCAAGGGCGGGGCCCTACAATGAGCAGTTCTTC
v_call: TRBV20-1
j_call: TRBJ2-1
d_call: -
clone_size: once

cdr3_aa: CATSPWTSGDNEQFF
cdr3_nt: TGTGCCACCAGCCCCTGGACTAGCGGGGACAATGAGCAGTTCTTC
v_call: TRBV15
j_call: TRBJ2-1
d_call: TRBD2
clone_size: few

cdr3_aa: CASSLVGNSYEQYF
cdr3_nt: TGTGCCAGCAGCTTAGTGGGGAACTCCTACGAGCAGTACTTC
v_call: TRBV7-2
j_call: TRBJ2-7
d_call: -
clone_size: few

cdr3_aa: CASSVVGSGSGGTQYF
cdr3_nt: TGTGCCAGCAGCGTAGTCGGGTCGGGCTCGGGGGGAACCCAGTACTTC
v_call: TRBV9
j_call: TRBJ2-7
d_call: TRBD2
clone_size: -

cdr3_aa: CASSYSGGGTSYEQYF
cdr3_nt: TGTGCCAGCAGTTACTCCGGGGGGGGGACTTCCTACGAGCAGTACTTC
v_call: TRBV6-5
j_call: TRBJ2-7
d_call: TRBD2
clone_size: few

cdr3_aa: CSASKASGGRETQYF
cdr3_nt: TGCAGTGCTAGCAAGGCTAGCGGGGGTCGAGAGACCCAGTACTTC
v_call: TRBV20-1
j_call: TRBJ2-5
d_call: TRBD2
clone_size: -

cdr3_aa: CASSSRGGAGRAYNEQFF
cdr3_nt: TGTGCCAGCAGCTCCCGGGGGGGCGCGGGACGTGCCTACAATGAGCAGTTCTTC
v_call: TRBV7-3
j_call: TRBJ2-1
d_call: TRBD2
clone_size: -

cdr3_aa: CASSLEGKYPEQYF
cdr3_nt: TGTGCCAGCAGCTTGGAGGGCAAGTACCCAGAGCAGTACTTC
v_call: TRBV5-5
j_call: TRBJ2-7
d_call: -
clone_size: -

cdr3_aa: CASSSGLQPLRDTQYF
cdr3_nt: TGCGCCAGCAGCTCGGGACTGCAGCCGCTAAGAGATACGCAGTATTTT
v_call: TRBV5-1
j_call: TRBJ2-3
d_call: -
clone_size: few

cdr3_aa: CSVIGGRSYEQYF
cdr3_nt: TGCAGCGTTATCGGCGGGAGAAGCTACGAGCAGTACTTC
v_call: TRBV29-1
j_call: TRBJ2-7
d_call: TRBD2
clone_size: -

cdr3_aa: CSAKPGPPDQPQHF
cdr3_nt: TGCAGTGCTAAACCGGGCCCTCCAGATCAGCCCCAGCATTTT
v_call: TRBV20-1
j_call: TRBJ1-5
d_call: -
clone_size: -

cdr3_aa: CSAGERRANVLTF
cdr3_nt: TGCAGCGCCGGAGAGAGAAGGGCCAACGTCCTGACTTTC
v_call: TRBV29-1
j_call: TRBJ2-6
d_call: -
clone_size: -

cdr3_aa: CASSLRTSPYNEQFF
cdr3_nt: TGTGCCAGCAGCCTCCGGACTAGTCCCTACAATGAGCAGTTCTTC
v_call: TRBV7-2
j_call: TRBJ2-1
d_call: TRBD2
clone_size: -

cdr3_aa: CASSLSATSGANVLTF
cdr3_nt: TGCGCCAGCAGCTTATCGGCTACCTCTGGGGCCAACGTCCTGACTTTC
v_call: TRBV5-1
j_call: TRBJ2-6
d_call: -
clone_size: -

cdr3_aa: CASSLDGPNTDTQYF
cdr3_nt: TGCGCCAGCAGCTTGGACGGACCCAACACAGATACGCAGTATTTT
v_call: TRBV5-1
j_call: TRBJ2-3
d_call: -
clone_size: few

cdr3_aa: CASSLEEGAREQYF
cdr3_nt: TGTGCCAGCAGCTTAGAGGAGGGGGCGCGTGAGCAGTACTTC
v_call: TRBV7-6
j_call: TRBJ2-5
d_call: -
clone_size: -

cdr3_aa: CAISESGTGGAGANVLTF
cdr3_nt: TGTGCCATCAGTGAGTCCGGGACAGGGGGAGCGGGGGCCAACGTCCTGACTTTC
v_call: TRBV10-3
j_call: TRBJ2-6
d_call: TRBD1
clone_size: -

cdr3_aa: CSVPGTGVQPQHF
cdr3_nt: TGCAGTGTCCCCGGGACAGGGGTTCAGCCCCAGCATTTT
v_call: TRBV20-1
j_call: TRBJ1-5
d_call: TRBD1
clone_size: -

cdr3_aa: CASSQAGGKDTQYF
cdr3_nt: TGCGCCAGCAGCCAAGCGGGGGGAAAAGATACGCAGTATTTT
v_call: TRBV5-1
j_call: TRBJ2-3
d_call: TRBD2
clone_size: -